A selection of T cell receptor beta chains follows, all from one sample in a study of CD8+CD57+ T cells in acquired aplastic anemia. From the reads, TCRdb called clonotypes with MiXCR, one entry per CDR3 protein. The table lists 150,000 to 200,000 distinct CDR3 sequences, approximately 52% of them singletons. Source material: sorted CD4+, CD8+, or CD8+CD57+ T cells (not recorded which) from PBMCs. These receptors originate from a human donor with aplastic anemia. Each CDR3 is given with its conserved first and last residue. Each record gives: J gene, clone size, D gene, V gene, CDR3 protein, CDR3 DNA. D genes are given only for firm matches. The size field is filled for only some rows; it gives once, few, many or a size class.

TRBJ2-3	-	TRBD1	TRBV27	CASSLTGAYTDTQYF	TGTGCCAGCAGCTTGACAGGGGCCTACACAGATACGCAGTATTTT
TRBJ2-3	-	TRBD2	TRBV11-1	CASSLLAAPVGDTQYF	TGTGCCAGCAGTCTTCTAGCGGCCCCGGTGGGAGATACGCAGTATTTT
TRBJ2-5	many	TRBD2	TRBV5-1	CASSPGTSGRQYF	TGCGCCAGCAGCCCCGGGACTAGCGGGAGACAGTACTTC
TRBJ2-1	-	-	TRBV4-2	CASSPGGYNEQFF	TGTGCCAGCAGCCCAGGCGGCTACAATGAGCAGTTCTTC
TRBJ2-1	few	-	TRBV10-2	CASSNSDEQFF	TGCGCCAGCAGTAATAGTGATGAGCAGTTCTTC
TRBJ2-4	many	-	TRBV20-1	CSATLLRQVEYIQYF	TGCAGTGCGACCCTATTACGACAGGTGGAATACATTCAGTACTTC
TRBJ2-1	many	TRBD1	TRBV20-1	CSARTLRGPLYNEQFF	TGCAGTGCTAGAACTTTGAGGGGGCCTCTATACAATGAGCAGTTCTTC
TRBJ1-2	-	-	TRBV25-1	CASSDTGTFYGYTF	TGTGCCAGCAGTGATACCGGGACCTTCTATGGCTACACCTTC
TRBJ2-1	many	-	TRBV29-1	CSVGQGGDEQFF	TGCAGCGTTGGACAGGGAGGGGATGAGCAGTTCTTC
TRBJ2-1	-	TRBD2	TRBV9	CASSPFGTSGYNEQFF	TGTGCCAGCAGCCCGTTCGGGACTAGCGGTTACAATGAGCAGTTCTTC
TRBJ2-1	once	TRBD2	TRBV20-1	CSARVGRFNEQFF	TGCAGTGCTAGAGTCGGGAGGTTCAATGAGCAGTTCTTC
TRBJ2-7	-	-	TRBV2	CASWSRADTYEQYF	TGTGCCAGCTGGTCTCGAGCGGACACCTACGAGCAGTACTTC
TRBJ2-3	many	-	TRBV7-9	CASSRLGAPDTQYF	TGTGCCAGCAGCCGTTTGGGGGCCCCAGATACGCAGTATTTT
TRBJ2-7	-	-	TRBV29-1	CSSFRGGLYEQYF	TGCAGCAGTTTCCGAGGTGGGCTCTACGAGCAGTACTTC
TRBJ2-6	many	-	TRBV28	CASSPYRVGANVLTF	TGTGCCAGCAGTCCGTACAGGGTTGGGGCCAACGTCCTGACTTTC
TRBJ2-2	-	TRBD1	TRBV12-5	CASGLSDAGGRDRSGELFF	TGTGCTAGTGGTTTGTCTGATGCAGGGGGACGCGATCGGAGCGGGGAGCTGTTTTTT
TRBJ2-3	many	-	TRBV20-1	CSAWDSNGAFPDTQYF	TGCAGTGCCTGGGACTCTAACGGGGCGTTCCCGGATACGCAGTATTTT
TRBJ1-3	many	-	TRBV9	CASSVDPPTVRGGNTIYF	TGTGCCAGCAGCGTAGATCCCCCGACAGTGCGAGGTGGAAACACCATATATTTT
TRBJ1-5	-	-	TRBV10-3	CAISESRFPQHF	TGTGCCATCAGTGAGTCGAGATTTCCCCAGCATTTT
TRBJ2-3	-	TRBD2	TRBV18	CASSTGLAGVSGDTQYF	TGTGCCAGCTCCACGGGCCTAGCGGGCGTGAGCGGAGATACGCAGTATTTT
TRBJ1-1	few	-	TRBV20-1	CSATWERNTEAFF	TGCAGTGCGACCTGGGAAAGGAACACTGAAGCTTTCTTT
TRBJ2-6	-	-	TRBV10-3	CAMAWGGSGANVLTF	TGTGCCATGGCTTGGGGTGGCTCTGGGGCCAACGTCCTGACTTTC
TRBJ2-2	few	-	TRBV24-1	CATSDQLGELFF	TGTGCCACCAGTGACCAGCTTGGGGAGCTGTTTTTT
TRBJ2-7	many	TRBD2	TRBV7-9	CASSLGTSPNEQYF	TGTGCCAGCAGCTTAGGGACTAGCCCCAACGAGCAGTACTTC
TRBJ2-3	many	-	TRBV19	CASSIGLTDTQYF	TGTGCCAGTAGTATAGGGCTAACAGATACGCAGTATTTT
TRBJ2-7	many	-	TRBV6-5	CASSRLKGYEQYF	TGTGCCAGCAGCCGCCTGAAGGGCTACGAGCAGTACTTC
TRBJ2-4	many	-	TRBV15	CATSRGETQGPIQYF	TGTGCCACCAGCAGAGGGGAAACTCAGGGGCCCATTCAGTACTTC
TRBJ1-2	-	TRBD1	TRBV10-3	CAGQTGAGGYGYTF	TGTGCCGGGCAGACAGGGGCTGGTGGCTATGGCTACACCTTC
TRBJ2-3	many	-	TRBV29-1	CSVEVGISTDTQYF	TGCAGCGTTGAGGTCGGAATAAGCACAGATACGCAGTATTTT
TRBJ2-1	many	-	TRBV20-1	CSASLPGKLNEQFF	TGCAGTGCTAGTCTGCCAGGGAAGCTCAATGAGCAGTTCTTC
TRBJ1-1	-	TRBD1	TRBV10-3	CASNPTGRTEAFF	TGTGCCAGCAATCCGACAGGGAGAACTGAAGCTTTCTTT
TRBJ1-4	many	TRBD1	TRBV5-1	CASRTTGGGEKLFF	TGCGCCAGCCGTACGACAGGGGGCGGTGAAAAACTGTTTTTT
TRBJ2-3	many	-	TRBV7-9	CASSLAGTVDTQYF	TGTGCCAGCAGCTTAGCGGGCACCGTAGATACGCAGTATTTT
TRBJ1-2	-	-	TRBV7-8	CASSFKGYGYTF	TGTGCCAGCAGCTTCAAGGGCTATGGCTACACCTTC
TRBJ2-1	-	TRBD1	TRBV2	CASSPDRATNEQFF	TGTGCCAGCAGTCCCGACAGGGCAACTAATGAGCAGTTCTTC
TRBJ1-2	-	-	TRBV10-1	CASSDRQGGYTF	TGCGCCAGCAGTGATCGGCAGGGTGGCTACACCTTC
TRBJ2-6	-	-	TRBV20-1	CSARKRSGANVLTF	TGCAGTGCCAGAAAGAGATCTGGGGCCAACGTCCTGACTTTC
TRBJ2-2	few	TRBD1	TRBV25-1	CASSELRTGLTGELFF	TGTGCCAGCAGTGAATTACGGACAGGGCTAACCGGGGAGCTGTTTTTT
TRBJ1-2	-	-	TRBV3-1	CASSLAGTHGYTF	TGTGCCAGCAGCTTGGCTGGGACCCATGGCTACACCTTC
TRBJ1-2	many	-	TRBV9	CASSVADLGGYTF	TGTGCCAGCAGCGTAGCCGATTTAGGTGGCTACACCTTC
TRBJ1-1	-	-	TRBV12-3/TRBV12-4	CASSLDTSRTEAFF	TGTGCCAGCAGTTTGGACACCTCGAGGACTGAAGCTTTCTTT
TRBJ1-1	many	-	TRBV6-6	CASSYPGVGNTEAFF	TGTGCCAGCAGTTACCCGGGAGTAGGGAACACTGAAGCTTTCTTT
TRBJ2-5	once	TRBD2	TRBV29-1	CSVDGSGGGQETQYF	TGCAGCGTTGATGGTAGCGGGGGGGGTCAAGAGACCCAGTACTTC
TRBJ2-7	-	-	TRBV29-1	CSVEADRSYEQYF	TGCAGCGTTGAGGCAGACAGGAGTTACGAGCAGTACTTC
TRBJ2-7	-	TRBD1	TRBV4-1	CASSQIDNAGTGGREQYF	TGCGCCAGCAGCCAGATAGACAATGCGGGGACAGGGGGTAGGGAGCAGTACTTC
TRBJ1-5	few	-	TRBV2	CASSERATNQPQHF	TGTGCCAGCAGTGAAAGGGCCACCAATCAGCCCCAGCATTTT
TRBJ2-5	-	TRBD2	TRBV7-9	CASSKLAGGRETQYF	TGTGCCAGCAGCAAGTTAGCGGGGGGAAGAGAGACCCAGTACTTC
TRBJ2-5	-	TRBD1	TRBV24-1	CATSGTGSETQYF	TGTGCCACCAGCGGGACAGGTTCAGAGACCCAGTACTTC
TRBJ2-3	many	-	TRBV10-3	CAISVSDTQYF	TGTGCCATCAGTGTCTCGGATACGCAGTATTTT
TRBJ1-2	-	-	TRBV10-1	CAPRGLQLCFTNYGYTF	TGCGCCCCCAGGGGTTTACAGCTCTGTTTCACTAACTATGGCTACACCTTC
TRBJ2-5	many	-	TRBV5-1	CASSLAPKGAGETQYF	TGCGCCAGCAGCTTGGCCCCAAAAGGAGCGGGAGAGACCCAGTACTTC
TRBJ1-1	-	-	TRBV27	CASRPLIRLNTEAFF	TGTGCCAGCAGGCCATTAATCCGGTTGAACACTGAAGCTTTCTTT